This T cell receptor beta chain was obtained from a study of shared clonotypes between healthy human individuals. About the research overall: CD4 naive and memory got three plates each, CD8 naive two, CD8 memory one.

CDR1 is SGDLS and CDR2 is YYNGEE in the germline V gene. The CDR3 runs to 15 residues. V was clipped by 4 bases and J by 5 bases; unmatched bases: 10. In the case of this clone: Antigen specificity is unknown.

The assay used deep level. Using immunoSEQ multiplex PCR, the repertoire was profiled, and TCRdb retains in-frame clones only, with some absent. This sample yields about 1.1 million clones, of which 75% to 80% are seen a single time; 0.6% to 0.7% belongs to the top ten. Study-wide results and limits: Sampling used blood alone; tissue repertoires probably differ. Clonotypes shared by all four donors outscored non-shared clonotypes in generation probability.

This chain links TRBV9 with TRBJ2-5; 8 positions agree with TRBD2. The receptor's source is a man between 18 and 29 years old in good health. Some clones in this sample may be carry-over from other donors' samples. The sequenced material came from memory CD4+ T cells from PBMCs. Subset of the sample: CD45RA-negative fraction. CDR3 sequence (DNA): TGTGCCAGCAGCCTACTAGCGGAGACGGCGGAGACCCAGTACTTC. This sequence encodes CASSLLAETAETQYF. The whole variable domain, filled in from reference TRBV9 and TRBJ2-5, reads DSGVTQTPKHLITATGQRVTLRCSPRSGDLSVYWYQQSLDQGLQFLIQYYNGEERAKGNILERFSAQQFPDLHSELNLSSLELGDSALYFCASSLLAETAETQYFGPGTRLLVL.